The rows below give T cell receptor beta chains drawn from one sample of a study of blood T cells in healthy people across ages. Each CDR3 protein gets one entry after TCRdb re-called the 5' RACE reads with MiXCR. The sample consists of around 1,900,000 distinct CDR3 sequences, approximately 40% of them appearing once. Sequenced: blood. These TCRs come from a human donor in good health. The CDR3 runs from the conserved cysteine through the conserved F or W. A D gene is named only where the DNA matches it firmly.

v_call,d_call,j_call,cdr3_aa
TRBV9,.,TRBJ2-5,CASSPNWGAETQYF
TRBV5-6,.,TRBJ2-7,CASSSGSSSYNEQYF
TRBV28,.,TRBJ1-4,CASISGGRNEKLFF
TRBV11-2,TRBD2,TRBJ2-1,CASSLAGGRLYNEQFF
TRBV4-1,.,TRBJ1-1,CASSQGVTGSPLGTEAFF
TRBV12-3/TRBV12-4,.,TRBJ2-5,CASSFGLVGTQYF
TRBV4-1,TRBD1,TRBJ1-1,CASSRPQGKNTEAFF
TRBV20-1,.,TRBJ2-7,CSARGEADAYEQYF
TRBV3-1,.,TRBJ1-1,CASSQAGGATEAFF
TRBV7-2,.,TRBJ1-1,CASSLSRGSEAFF
TRBV7-2,TRBD1,TRBJ2-1,CASSHDRVTGDEQFF
TRBV6-2/TRBV6-3,.,TRBJ1-1,CASSFRFGTEAFF
TRBV7-2,.,TRBJ1-2,CASSLANLVKNYGYTF
TRBV5-1,TRBD1,TRBJ1-1,CASSPRTGGLTEAFF
TRBV28,TRBD2,TRBJ2-7,CASSPAGGGLYEQYF
TRBV20-1,.,TRBJ2-5,CSARTGGYRGAQYF
TRBV6-2/TRBV6-3,.,TRBJ2-1,CASSYSIRQPSSYNEQFF
TRBV20-1,.,TRBJ2-1,CSAPQVGGRNEQFF
TRBV5-1,TRBD1,TRBJ2-3,CASSKGALTDTQYF
TRBV4-1,TRBD1,TRBJ1-5,CASSQDWTGGAYNQPQHF
TRBV28,.,TRBJ2-4,CASSRHPGRAENIQYF
TRBV11-2,.,TRBJ1-1,CASSLMVLNTEAFF
TRBV29-1,.,TRBJ2-3,CSVEDWQGGTQYF
TRBV5-1,TRBD1,TRBJ2-6,CASSYRGRGPALPGANVLTF
TRBV6-2/TRBV6-3,.,TRBJ2-1,CASSYAGTLFNGQFF
TRBV12-3/TRBV12-4,.,TRBJ2-5,CASSLYKGSPWGETQYF
TRBV12-3/TRBV12-4,.,TRBJ1-3,CASSRQSSGNTIYF
TRBV9,.,TRBJ2-5,CASSVGLGRGRETQYF
TRBV20-1,TRBD2,TRBJ2-3,CSVIDCTSGIDTQYF
TRBV7-6,.,TRBJ2-4,CASSFGGEGDIQYF
TRBV20-1,.,TRBJ2-1,CSARGAKSYNEQFF
TRBV12-2,.,TRBJ2-3,CASRLPRGYTDTQYF
TRBV20-1,TRBD2,TRBJ2-3,CSATPAGGYTTDTQYF
TRBV6-5,.,TRBJ2-1,CASSYFQGTVGNEQFF
TRBV13,.,TRBJ2-1,CASSLDPADPQYNEQFF
TRBV4-2,.,TRBJ2-5,CASSQMVAETQYF
TRBV4-2,.,TRBJ2-6,CASSQESNGANVLTF
TRBV7-2,.,TRBJ1-2,CASSFGRKGGYTF
TRBV2,.,TRBJ2-1,CASFRGGEQFF
TRBV5-1,TRBD2,TRBJ2-7,CASSPGPGGFNEQYF
TRBV20-1,.,TRBJ2-7,CSAREGEIYEQYF
TRBV5-1,TRBD2,TRBJ2-7,CASSLVPSGGVGEQYF
TRBV15,TRBD2,TRBJ2-1,CATSRYRLAGYNEQFF
TRBV5-1,TRBD2,TRBJ2-1,CASSQTSGVAGEQFF
TRBV29-1,.,TRBJ2-5,CSVVVGARETQYF
TRBV9,.,TRBJ2-1,CASSVRVGDGYNEQFF
TRBV5-1,.,TRBJ2-3,CASSLRVAESTDTQYF
TRBV7-2,.,TRBJ2-7,CASSFDRFKQYF
TRBV7-8,TRBD1,.,CASSHDRDEQYF
TRBV20-1,TRBD1,TRBJ2-5,CSASSDRGSEETQYF
TRBV7-6,TRBD1,TRBJ2-5,CASSFGTGESRAQYF
TRBV9,.,TRBJ2-1,CASSTRGSYNEQFF
TRBV2,TRBD1,TRBJ1-2,CASSPGTALPYGYTF
TRBV12-3/TRBV12-4,TRBD1,TRBJ1-4,CASTLKPGTGIATNEKLFF
TRBV20-1,.,TRBJ1-2,CSARDYGEGYTF
TRBV12-3/TRBV12-4,.,TRBJ1-5,CASSRVGQNQPQHF
TRBV28,TRBD2,TRBJ2-1,CASSRGGYNEQFF